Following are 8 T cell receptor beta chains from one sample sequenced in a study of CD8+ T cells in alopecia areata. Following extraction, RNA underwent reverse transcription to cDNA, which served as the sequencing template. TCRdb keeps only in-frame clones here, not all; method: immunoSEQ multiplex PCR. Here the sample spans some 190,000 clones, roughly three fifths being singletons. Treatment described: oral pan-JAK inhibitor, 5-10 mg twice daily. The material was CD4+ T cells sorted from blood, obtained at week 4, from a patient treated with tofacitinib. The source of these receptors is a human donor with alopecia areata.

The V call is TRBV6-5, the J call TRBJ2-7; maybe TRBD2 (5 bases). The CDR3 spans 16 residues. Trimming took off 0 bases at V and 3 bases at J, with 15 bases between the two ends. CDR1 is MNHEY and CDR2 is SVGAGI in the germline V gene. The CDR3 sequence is CASSYSPRGFVYEQYF. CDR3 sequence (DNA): TGTGCCAGCAGTTACTCCCCTCGGGGATTTGTCTACGAGCAGTACTTC.

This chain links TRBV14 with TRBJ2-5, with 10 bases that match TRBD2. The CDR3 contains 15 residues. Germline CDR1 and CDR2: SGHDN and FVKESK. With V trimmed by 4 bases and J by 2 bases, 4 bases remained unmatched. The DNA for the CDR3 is TGTGCCAGCAGCCTACTAGCGGGGACACAAGAGACCCAGTACTTC. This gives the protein CASSLLAGTQETQYF.

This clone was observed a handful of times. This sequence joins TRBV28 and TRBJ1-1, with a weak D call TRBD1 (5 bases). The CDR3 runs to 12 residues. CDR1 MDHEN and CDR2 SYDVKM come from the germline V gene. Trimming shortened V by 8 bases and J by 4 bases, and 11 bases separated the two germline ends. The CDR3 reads CASGAFGTEAFF. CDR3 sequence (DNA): TGTGCCAGCGGGGCCTTCGGCACTGAAGCTTTCTTT.

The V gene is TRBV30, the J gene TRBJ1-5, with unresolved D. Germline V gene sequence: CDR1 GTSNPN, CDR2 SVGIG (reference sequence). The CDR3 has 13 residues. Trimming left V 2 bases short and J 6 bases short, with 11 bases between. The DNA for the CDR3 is TGTGCCTGGAGTTCAGGTTCGGCTCAGCCCCAGCATTTT. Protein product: CAWSSGSAQPQHF.

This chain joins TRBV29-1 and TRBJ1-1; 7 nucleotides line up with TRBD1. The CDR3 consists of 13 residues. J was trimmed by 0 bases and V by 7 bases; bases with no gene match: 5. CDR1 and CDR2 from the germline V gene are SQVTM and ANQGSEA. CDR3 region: CSARTGVNTEAFF. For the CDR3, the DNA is TGCAGCGCCCGGACAGGAGTGAACACTGAAGCTTTCTTT.

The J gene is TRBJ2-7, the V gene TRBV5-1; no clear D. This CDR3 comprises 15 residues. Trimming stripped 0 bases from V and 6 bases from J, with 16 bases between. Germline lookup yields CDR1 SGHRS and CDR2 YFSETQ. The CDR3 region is CASSLVLQSTGEQYF. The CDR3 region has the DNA TGCGCCAGCAGCTTGGTATTGCAATCAACTGGCGAGCAGTACTTC.

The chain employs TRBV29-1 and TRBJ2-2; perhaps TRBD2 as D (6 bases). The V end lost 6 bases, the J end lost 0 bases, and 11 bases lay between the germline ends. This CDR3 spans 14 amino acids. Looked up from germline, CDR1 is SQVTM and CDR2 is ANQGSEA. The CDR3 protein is CSVGLSANTGELFF. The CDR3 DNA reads TGCAGCGTGGGACTCAGCGCGAACACCGGGGAGCTGTTTTTT.

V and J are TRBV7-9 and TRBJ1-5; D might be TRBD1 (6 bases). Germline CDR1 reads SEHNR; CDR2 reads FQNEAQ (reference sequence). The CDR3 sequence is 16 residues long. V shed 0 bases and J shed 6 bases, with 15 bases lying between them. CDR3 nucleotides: TGTGCCAGCAGCTTAGCGGTGGGGGCAGGGGTTCAGCCCCAGCATTTT. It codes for CASSLAVGAGVQPQHF.